This TCR beta chain was sequenced for a study of T cell responses to AZD1222 COVID-19 vaccine. Investigators merged groups given second doses at roughly 4 or roughly 12 weeks. Assay: immunoSEQ multiplex PCR; the TCRdb copy retains only in-frame clones and omits some. The repertoire consists of some 130,000 clones, with roughly 90% occurring once and the leading ten covering 5% to 6%. The CDR3 contains 15 residues. Germline values: CDR1 LNHNV, CDR2 YYDKDF (reference sequence). J was trimmed by 8 bases and V by 4 bases; bases with no gene match: 9. The chain carries TRBV15 and TRBJ1-2; TRBD1 matches 11 bases. The origin of this receptor is an adult who received the AZD1222 COVID-19 vaccine. The sequenced sample was peripheral blood, obtained 28 days after the second AZD1222 dose. The CDR3 region has the DNA TGTGCCACCAGCACCAGGGACAGGGGGACGACCGGCTACACCTTC. Protein product: CATSTRDRGTTGYTF. Supplemented by reference TRBV15 and TRBJ1-2, the full variable domain reads DAMVIQNPRYQVTQFGKPVTLSCSQTLNHNVMYWYQQKSSQAPKLLFHYYDKDFNNEADTPDNFQSRRPNTSFCFLDIRSPGLGDTAMYLCATSTRDRGTTGYTFGSGTRLTVV.